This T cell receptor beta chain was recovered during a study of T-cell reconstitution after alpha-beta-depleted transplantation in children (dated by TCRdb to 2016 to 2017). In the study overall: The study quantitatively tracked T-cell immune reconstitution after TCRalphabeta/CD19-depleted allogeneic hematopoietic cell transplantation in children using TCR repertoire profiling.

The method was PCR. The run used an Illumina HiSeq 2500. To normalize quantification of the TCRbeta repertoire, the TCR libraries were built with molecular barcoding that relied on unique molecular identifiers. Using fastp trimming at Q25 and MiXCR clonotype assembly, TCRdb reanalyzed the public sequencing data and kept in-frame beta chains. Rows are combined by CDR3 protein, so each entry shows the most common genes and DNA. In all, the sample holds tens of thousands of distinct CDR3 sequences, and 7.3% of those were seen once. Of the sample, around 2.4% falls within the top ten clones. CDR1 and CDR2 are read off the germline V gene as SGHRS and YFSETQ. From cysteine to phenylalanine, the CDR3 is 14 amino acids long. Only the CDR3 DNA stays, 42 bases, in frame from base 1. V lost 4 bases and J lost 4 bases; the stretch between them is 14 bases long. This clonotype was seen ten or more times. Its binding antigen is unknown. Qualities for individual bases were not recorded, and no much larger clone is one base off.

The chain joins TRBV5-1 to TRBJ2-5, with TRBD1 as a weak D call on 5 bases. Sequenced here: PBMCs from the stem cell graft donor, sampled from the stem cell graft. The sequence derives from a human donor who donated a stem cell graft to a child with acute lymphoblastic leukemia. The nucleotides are TGCGCCAGCAGCCTACATCAGGGTTCAGAGACCCAGTACTTC. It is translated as CASSLHQGSETQYF.